The 24 T cell receptor beta chains given below trace back to one sample, sequenced in a study of CD8 T cells in Susac syndrome. An amount of RNA that ranged from roughly 0.5 to 1 ug was reverse transcribed with random hexamers. Using its own MiXCR run on the immunoSEQ multiplex PCR reads, TCRdb lists one record per CDR3 protein. The sample holds approximately 80,000 distinct CDR3 sequences; approximately 93% are singletons and the top ten take 0.52%. The source material was CD8+ T cells from PBMCs. The receptors originated from a human donor with Susac syndrome.

This chain joins TRBV2 and TRBJ2-7; D gene unclear. Germline values: CDR1 SNHLY, CDR2 FYNNEI. CDR3 size: 12 residues. V shed 4 bases and J shed 3 bases, with 7 bases lying between them. CDR3 bases: TGTGCCAGCAGTGGATCGGTCTACGAGCAGTACTTC. This gives the protein CASSGSVYEQYF. Based on the CDR3 plus reference TRBV2 and TRBJ2-7, the full variable domain is EPEVTQTPSHQVTQMGQEVILRCVPISNHLYFYWYRQILGQKVEFLVSFYNNEISEKSEIFDDQFSVERPDGSNFTLKIRSTKLEDSAMYFCASSGSVYEQYFGPGTRLTVT.

The rearrangement uses TRBV13 and TRBJ2-7, with no clear D. CDR3 length: 13 amino acids. The ends were cut back, 1 base at V and 8 bases at J, with 12 bases in the middle. Germline values: CDR1 PRHDT, CDR2 FYEKMQ (reference sequence). The CDR3 spells CASSLEIDPKQYF. DNA of the CDR3: TGTGCCAGCAGCTTAGAAATCGACCCCAAGCAGTACTTC.

The genes are TRBV29-1 and TRBJ2-3; D gene ambiguous. Trimming left V 7 bases short and J 4 bases short, with 18 bases between. Germline assignment: CDR1 SQVTM and CDR2 ANQGSEA. The CDR3 length is 14 residues. CDR3 in DNA: TGCAGCGCCCCCCTGGTGGGTGGGGCAGATACGCAGTATTTT. Protein product: CSAPLVGGADTQYF.

This chain connects TRBV6-5 to TRBJ1-2; tentatively, D is TRBD1 (5 bases). V was pared by 6 bases and J by 4 bases, with 15 bases between. The CDR3 consists of 14 residues. CDR1 is MNHEY and CDR2 is SVGAGI in the germline V gene. CDR3 DNA: TGTGCCAGCAGACCCCAGGGCTTCCTCTATGGCTACACCTTC. Its translation is CASRPQGFLYGYTF.

The rearrangement uses TRBV2 and TRBJ1-2; 9 nucleotides agree with TRBD1. CDR3 length equals 15 residues. Germline V gene lookup returns CDR1 SNHLY and CDR2 FYNNEI. J lost 4 bases, V lost 8 bases, and 11 bases had no gene match. This CDR3 reads CASPFRDRDGYGYTF. Here the CDR3 DNA reads TGTGCCAGCCCGTTTCGGGACAGGGATGGCTATGGCTACACCTTC.

The chain carries TRBV13 and TRBJ2-4; D perhaps matches TRBD1 (6 bases). This CDR3 has 16 amino acids. V was trimmed by 5 bases and J by 1 base, leaving 15 bases between them. Germline loops: CDR1 PRHDT, CDR2 FYEKMQ (reference sequence). For the CDR3, the DNA is TGTGCCAGCAGCCCCACCGGAACAGGGGCCAAAAACATTCAGTACTTC. The encoded protein is CASSPTGTGAKNIQYF.

The rearrangement links TRBV2 to TRBJ1-1, with TRBD1 identical over 7 bases. The length of the CDR3 is 11 residues. Germline V CDR1 and CDR2: SNHLY, FYNNEI. V lost 7 bases and J lost 9; bases outside the gene matches: 5. CDR3 sequence: CASKGARQAFF. The CDR3 nucleotides are TGTGCCAGCAAGGGGGCCAGGCAAGCTTTCTTT.

V is TRBV13 and J is TRBJ2-5; 7 bases line up with TRBD1. V was clipped by 1 base and J by 2 bases; unmatched bases: 4. Germline-derived CDR1 and CDR2 are PRHDT and FYEKMQ (reference sequence). The CDR3 extends over 15 amino acids. The chain's CDR3 is CASSLEGAAQETQYF. The CDR3 DNA is TGTGCCAGCAGCTTAGAGGGGGCCGCTCAAGAGACCCAGTACTTC.

The chain carries TRBV7-2 and TRBJ2-6; possible D gene TRBD2, 5 bases. Germline lookup yields CDR1 SGHTA and CDR2 FQGNSA. Deletions cut 5 bases from V and 3 bases from J, with 20 bases between. The CDR3 is made up of 18 amino acids. Here the CDR3 reads CASSRPSGSAFGANVLTF. The CDR3 DNA follows: TGTGCCAGCAGCAGACCCTCGGGGTCTGCCTTTGGGGCCAACGTCCTGACTTTC.

This chain joins TRBV20-1 and TRBJ2-2, with D hard to call. The germline gives CDR1 DFQATT, CDR2 SNEGSKA (reference sequence). This CDR3 spans 13 amino acids. The V gene lost 5 bases and the J gene lost 4 bases, with 11 bases spanning the gap. The CDR3 here is CSAPRWGTGELFF. CDR3 sequence (DNA): TGCAGTGCTCCACGTTGGGGCACCGGGGAGCTGTTTTTT.

This rearrangement joins TRBV7-2 to TRBJ2-7; D is possibly TRBD2 (5 bases). CDR1 SGHTA and CDR2 FQGNSA come from the germline V gene. CDR3 length: 18 residues. V dropped 5 bases and J dropped 6 bases, with 29 bases sitting between them. CDR3 protein: CASSDAMRHRLGGCEQYF. CDR3 sequence (DNA): TGTGCCAGCAGCGATGCCATGCGTCACCGGCTAGGCGGGTGCGAGCAGTACTTC.

This clonotype has only one observation. This rearrangement joins TRBV12-3 or TRBV12-4 to TRBJ2-7; 8 bases align to TRBD1. The CDR3 is 12 amino acids. The trim removed 8 bases at V and 2 bases at J, leaving 2 bases unmatched. The CDR3 protein is CASGGQAYEQYF. In nucleotides, the CDR3 is TGTGCCAGCGGGGGACAGGCCTACGAGCAGTACTTC.

This chain uses TRBV24-1 with TRBJ1-5; 7 nucleotides line up with TRBD1. The CDR3 covers 13 residues. With V trimmed by 4 bases and J by 6 bases, 2 bases remained unmatched. CDR1 and CDR2 from the germline V gene are KGHDR and SFDVKD. CDR3 nucleotides: TGTGCCACCAGTGACCCAGGGGGTCAGCCCCAGCATTTT. This gives the protein CATSDPGGQPQHF.

V gene TRBV28 combines with J gene TRBJ2-5; 8 bases align to TRBD1. In germline, CDR1 is MDHEN, CDR2 SYDVKM. CDR3 size: 17 residues. With V trimmed by 3 bases and J by 0 bases, 9 bases remained unmatched. The CDR3 spells CASSLLVTGAYQETQYF. The CDR3 bases are TGTGCCAGCAGTTTGCTGGTGACAGGGGCCTACCAAGAGACCCAGTACTTC.

V is TRBV6-5 and J is TRBJ2-7; D is possibly TRBD2 (6 bases). Germline-derived CDR1 and CDR2 are MNHEY and SVGAGI. This CDR3 is built from 15 residues. V dropped 0 bases and J dropped 2 bases, with 11 bases sitting between them. The CDR3 spells CASSYSRAGTYEQYF. CDR3 coding DNA: TGTGCCAGCAGTTACTCGAGGGCGGGGACCTACGAGCAGTACTTC.

This clonotype was seen once. The J gene is TRBJ1-5, the V gene TRBV12-3 or TRBV12-4; D gene unclear. V dropped 6 bases and J dropped 3 bases, with 6 bases sitting between them. The CDR3 contains 12 residues. The CDR3 DNA sequence: TGTGCCAGCAGGCGGAACAATCAGCCCCAGCATTTT. Its protein is CASRRNNQPQHF.

This clonotype was seen only a few times. The V call is TRBV24-1, the J call TRBJ2-7, with D possibly being TRBD1 (6 bases). The V gene's germline CDR1 is KGHDR and CDR2 SFDVKD. Trimming stripped 5 bases from V and 2 bases from J, with 15 bases between. The CDR3 is 15 residues long. CDR3 DNA sequence: TGTGCCACCAGTGGGCCCCAGGACAGCACCTACGAGCAGTACTTC. The encoded protein is CATSGPQDSTYEQYF.

The CDR3 sequence is CASSVETGPSYEQFF. The CDR3 DNA reads TGTGCCAGCAGCGTAGAAACAGGTCCATCTTATGAGCAGTTCTTC. J is TRBJ2-1 and V is TRBV9; a possible D gene is TRBD1 (5 bases). V was shortened by 0 bases and J by 8 bases, with 15 bases between the two germline ends. Germline CDR1 and CDR2: SGDLS and YYNGEE. The CDR3 is 15 amino acids.

The chain combines TRBV6-5 with TRBJ1-1; D possibly corresponds to TRBD1 (6 bases). The CDR3 is made up of 14 amino acids. With 1 base removed from V and 6 bases from J, the gap between germline ends came to 12 bases. The germline V gene has CDR1 MNHEY and CDR2 SVGAGI. CDR3: CASSYFAGAAEAFF. The CDR3 coding sequence is TGTGCCAGCAGTTACTTTGCAGGGGCGGCTGAAGCTTTCTTT.

The V call is TRBV11-2, the J call TRBJ2-3; tentatively, D is TRBD2 (6 bases). The CDR3 contains 18 residues. V was clipped by 0 bases and J by 1 base, with 17 bases between them. CDR1 and CDR2 from the germline V gene are SGHAT and FQNNGV. CDR3 loop: CASSLDFSLSGGTDTQYF. The CDR3 nucleotides are TGTGCCAGCAGCTTAGATTTTTCCCTGTCGGGGGGCACAGATACGCAGTATTTT.

The chain uses TRBV7-2 and TRBJ2-2; no clear D gene. Germline lookup yields CDR1 SGHTA and CDR2 FQGNSA. The CDR3 is 12 residues long. Trimming cost V 1 base and J 9 bases, with 6 bases left between them. CDR3 region: CASSLGDRELFF. The CDR3 nucleotides read TGTGCCAGCAGCTTAGGAGACCGGGAGCTGTTTTTT.

V usage is TRBV6-4 and J usage is TRBJ1-6; 7 bases line up with TRBD1. The germline V gene has CDR1 MRHNA and CDR2 SNTAGT. The CDR3 contains 16 residues. With V trimmed by 0 bases and J by 8 bases, 7 bases remained unmatched. Here the CDR3 reads CASSDSQGQPYSPLHF. CDR3 DNA: TGTGCCAGCAGTGACTCACAGGGACAGCCCTATTCACCCCTCCACTTT.

The gene calls are TRBV20-1 and TRBJ1-2, with D perhaps TRBD1 (5 bases). Germline V gene sequence: CDR1 DFQATT, CDR2 SNEGSKA (reference sequence). This CDR3 contains 12 residues. Between the trimmed V and J ends, which lost 5 bases and 2 bases, there was a span of 9 bases. In nucleotides, the CDR3 is TGCAGTGCTCAGGGAGGGAACTATGGCTACACCTTC. Its protein product is CSAQGGNYGYTF.

Here the CDR3 DNA reads TGCAGCGTGCCCCAAGGGGGAGGGGCTGGCTACACCTTC. Encoded protein: CSVPQGGGAGYTF. This chain joins TRBV29-1 and TRBJ1-2; possible D gene TRBD1, 6 bases. The V end was cut by 6 bases, the J end by 7 bases, with 18 bases between. The CDR3 spans 13 residues. Germline CDR1 and CDR2: SQVTM and ANQGSEA. Complete variable domain (other parts from reference TRBV29-1 and TRBJ1-2): SAVISQKPSRDICQRGTSLTIQCQVDSQVTMMFWYRQQPGQSLTLIATANQGSEATYESGFVIDKFPISRPNLTFSTLTVSNMSPEDSSIYLCSVPQGGGAGYTFGSGTRLTVV.